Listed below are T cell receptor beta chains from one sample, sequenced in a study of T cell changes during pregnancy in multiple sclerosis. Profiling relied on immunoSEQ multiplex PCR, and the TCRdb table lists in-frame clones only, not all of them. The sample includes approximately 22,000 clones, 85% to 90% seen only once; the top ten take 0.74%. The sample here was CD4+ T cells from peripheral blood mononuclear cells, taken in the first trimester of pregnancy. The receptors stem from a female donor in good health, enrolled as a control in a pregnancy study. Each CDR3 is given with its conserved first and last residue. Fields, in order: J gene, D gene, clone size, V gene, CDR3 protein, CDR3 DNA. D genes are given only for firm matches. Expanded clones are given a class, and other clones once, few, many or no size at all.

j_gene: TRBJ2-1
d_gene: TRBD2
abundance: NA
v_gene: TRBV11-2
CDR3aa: CASSLLRTSVREQFF
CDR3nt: TGTGCCAGCAGCTTATTGCGGACTAGCGTTCGTGAGCAGTTCTTC

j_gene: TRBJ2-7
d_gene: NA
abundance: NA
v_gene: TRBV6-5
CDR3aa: CASSYSLGGSYEQYF
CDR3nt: TGTGCCAGCAGTTACTCTCTGGGGGGTTCCTACGAGCAGTACTTC

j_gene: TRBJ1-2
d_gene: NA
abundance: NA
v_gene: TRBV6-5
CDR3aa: CASSYSQGGYGYTF
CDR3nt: TGTGCCAGCAGTTACAGCCAGGGAGGATATGGCTACACCTTC

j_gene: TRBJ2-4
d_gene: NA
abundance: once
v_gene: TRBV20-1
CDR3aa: CGRGGKNIQYF
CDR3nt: TGCGGGAGAGGGGGCAAAAACATTCAGTACTTC

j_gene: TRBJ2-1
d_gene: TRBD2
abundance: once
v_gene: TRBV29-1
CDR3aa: CSVASGSVNEQFF
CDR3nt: TGCAGCGTTGCTAGCGGGAGTGTCAATGAGCAGTTCTTC

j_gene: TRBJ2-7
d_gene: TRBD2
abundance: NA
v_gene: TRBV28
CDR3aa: CASALRASGSDEQYF
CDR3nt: TGTGCCAGCGCCTTAAGGGCTAGCGGGAGCGACGAGCAGTACTTC

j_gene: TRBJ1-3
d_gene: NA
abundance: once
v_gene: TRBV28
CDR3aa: CASSLGGARGNTIYF
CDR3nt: TGTGCCAGCAGTTTAGGGGGGGCTCGTGGAAACACCATATATTTT

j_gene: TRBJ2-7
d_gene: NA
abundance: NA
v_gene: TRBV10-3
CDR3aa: CAISDPSGVTYEQYF
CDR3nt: TGTGCCATCAGTGACCCTTCGGGAGTAACATACGAGCAGTACTTC

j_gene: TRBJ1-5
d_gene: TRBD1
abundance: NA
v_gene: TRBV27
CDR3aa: CASKQGAGNQPQHF
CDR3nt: TGTGCCAGCAAACAGGGGGCGGGCAATCAGCCCCAGCATTTT

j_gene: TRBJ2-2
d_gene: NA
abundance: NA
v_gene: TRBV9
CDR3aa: CASSVARPPNTGELFF
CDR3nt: TGTGCCAGCAGCGTAGCTCGTCCCCCGAACACCGGGGAGCTGTTTTTT

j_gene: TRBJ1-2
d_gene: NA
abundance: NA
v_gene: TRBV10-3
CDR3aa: CAISDLAGAGGGYTF
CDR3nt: TGTGCCATCAGTGACTTAGCGGGCGCCGGTGGTGGCTACACCTTC

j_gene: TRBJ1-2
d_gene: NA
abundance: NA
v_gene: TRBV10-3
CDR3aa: CAISDEGSYGYTF
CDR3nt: TGTGCCATCAGTGACGAGGGAAGCTATGGCTACACCTTC

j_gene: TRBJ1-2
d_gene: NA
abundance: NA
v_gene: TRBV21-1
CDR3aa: CASSKSVVLPTGFCGYTF
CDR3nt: TGTGCCAGCAGCAAAAGTGTGGTCCTTCCGACAGGGTTCTGTGGCTACACCTTC

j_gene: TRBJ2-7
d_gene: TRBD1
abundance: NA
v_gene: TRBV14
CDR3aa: CASSHHRQGPYEQYF
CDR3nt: TGTGCCAGCAGCCACCACAGACAGGGGCCTTACGAGCAGTACTTC

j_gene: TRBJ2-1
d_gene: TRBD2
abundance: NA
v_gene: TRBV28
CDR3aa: CASRGLAVNEQFF
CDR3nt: TGTGCCAGCAGGGGACTAGCGGTTAATGAGCAGTTCTTC

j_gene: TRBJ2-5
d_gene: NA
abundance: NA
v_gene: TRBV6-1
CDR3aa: CASWTGETQYF
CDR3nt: TGTGCCAGCTGGACTGGGGAGACCCAGTACTTC

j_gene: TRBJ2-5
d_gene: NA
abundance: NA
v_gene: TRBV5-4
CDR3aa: CASSLVTQETQYF
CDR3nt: TGTGCCAGCAGCTTGGTTACTCAAGAGACCCAGTACTTC

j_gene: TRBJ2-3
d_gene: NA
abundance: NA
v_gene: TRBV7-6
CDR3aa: CASSPTGIRGSDTQYF
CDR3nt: TGTGCCAGCAGCCCGACCGGGATACGGGGATCAGATACGCAGTATTTT

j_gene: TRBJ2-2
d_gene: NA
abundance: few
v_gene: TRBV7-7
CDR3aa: CASSPREANTGELFF
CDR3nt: TGTGCTAGCAGCCCGAGGGAGGCGAACACCGGGGAGCTGTTTTTT

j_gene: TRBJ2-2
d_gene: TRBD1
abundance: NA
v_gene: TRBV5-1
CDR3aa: CASSLSWTGGLNTGELFF
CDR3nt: TGCGCCAGCAGCTTGTCGTGGACAGGGGGCCTGAACACCGGGGAGCTGTTTTTT

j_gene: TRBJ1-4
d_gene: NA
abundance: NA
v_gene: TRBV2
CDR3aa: CASNGQLNEKLFF
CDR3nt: TGTGCCAGCAATGGACAGCTAAATGAAAAACTGTTTTTT

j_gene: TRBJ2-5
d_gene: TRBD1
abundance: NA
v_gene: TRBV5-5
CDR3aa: CASSFGTGSSRETQYF
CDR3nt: TGTGCCAGCAGCTTTGGGACAGGGAGTTCTAGGGAGACCCAGTACTTC

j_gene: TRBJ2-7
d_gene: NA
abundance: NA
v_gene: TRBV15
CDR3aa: CATSRDPRVGNEQYF
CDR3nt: TGTGCCACCAGCAGAGATCCCAGGGTAGGCAACGAGCAGTACTTC

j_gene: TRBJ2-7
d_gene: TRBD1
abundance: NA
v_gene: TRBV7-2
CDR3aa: CASSFNRGQDEQYF
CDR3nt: TGTGCCAGCAGCTTTAACAGGGGTCAGGACGAGCAGTACTTC

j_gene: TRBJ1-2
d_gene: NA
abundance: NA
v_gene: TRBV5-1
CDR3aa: CASSVEGANYGYTF
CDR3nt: TGCGCCAGCAGCGTGGAGGGAGCTAACTATGGCTACACCTTC

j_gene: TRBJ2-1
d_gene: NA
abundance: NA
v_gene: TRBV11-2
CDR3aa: CASSLATSQGDNEQFF
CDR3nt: TGTGCCAGCAGCCTAGCCACCTCCCAGGGTGACAACGAGCAGTTCTTC

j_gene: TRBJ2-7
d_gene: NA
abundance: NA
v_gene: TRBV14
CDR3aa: CASSQDLSPGYSYEQYF
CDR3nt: TGTGCCAGCAGCCAAGATCTGAGTCCAGGCTACTCCTACGAGCAGTACTTC

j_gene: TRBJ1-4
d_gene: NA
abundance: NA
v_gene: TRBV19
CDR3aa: CASRPVGPNNEKLFF
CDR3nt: TGTGCCAGTAGGCCGGTGGGGCCAAATAATGAAAAACTGTTTTTT

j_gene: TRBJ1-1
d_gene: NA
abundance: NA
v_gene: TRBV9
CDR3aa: CASSVGLGRVQRTEAFF
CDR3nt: TGTGCCAGCAGCGTAGGCCTTGGGCGGGTCCAGAGAACTGAAGCTTTCTTT

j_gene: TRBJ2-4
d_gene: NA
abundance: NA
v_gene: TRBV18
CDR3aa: CASSPDPSGAKNIQYF
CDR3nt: TGTGCCAGCTCACCGGATCCCTCGGGAGCCAAAAACATTCAGTACTTC

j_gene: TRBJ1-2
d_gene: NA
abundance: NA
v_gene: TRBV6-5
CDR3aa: CASRDTSGGYTF
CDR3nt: TGTGCCAGCAGGGACACTTCAGGGGGCTACACCTTC

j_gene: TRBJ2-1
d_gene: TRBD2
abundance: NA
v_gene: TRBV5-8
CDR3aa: CASSGLAGDNEQFF
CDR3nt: TGTGCCAGCAGCGGACTAGCGGGAGATAATGAGCAGTTCTTC

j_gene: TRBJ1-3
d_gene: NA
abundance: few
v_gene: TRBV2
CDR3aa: CASRTNSGNTIYF
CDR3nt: TGTGCCAGCAGGACAAACTCTGGAAACACCATATATTTT

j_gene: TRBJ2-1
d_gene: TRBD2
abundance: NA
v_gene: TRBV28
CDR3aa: CASSSASGTNNEQFF
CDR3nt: TGTGCCAGCAGCTCCGCTAGCGGGACAAACAATGAGCAGTTCTTC

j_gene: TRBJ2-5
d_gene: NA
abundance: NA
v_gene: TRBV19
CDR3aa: CASSNRRVGLTQYF
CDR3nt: TGTGCCAGTAGTAACAGGAGGGTCGGATTAACCCAGTACTTC

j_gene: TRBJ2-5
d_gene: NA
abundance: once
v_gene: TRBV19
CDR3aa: CASKGAPHQETQYF
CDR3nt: TGTGCCAGTAAAGGGGCTCCCCATCAAGAGACCCAGTACTTC

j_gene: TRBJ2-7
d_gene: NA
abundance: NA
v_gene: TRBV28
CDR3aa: CASSLGDEQYF
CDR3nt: TGTGCCAGCAGTTTAGGAGACGAGCAGTACTTC

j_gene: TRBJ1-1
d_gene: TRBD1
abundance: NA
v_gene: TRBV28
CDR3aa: CASTGTGWTEAFF
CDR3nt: TGTGCCAGTACCGGGACAGGGTGGACTGAAGCTTTCTTT

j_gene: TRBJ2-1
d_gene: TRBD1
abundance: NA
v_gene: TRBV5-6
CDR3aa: CASSLRDSFRQFF
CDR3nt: TGTGCCAGCAGCTTGAGGGACAGTTTTCGGCAGTTCTTC

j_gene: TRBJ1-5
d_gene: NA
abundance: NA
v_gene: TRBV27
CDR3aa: CASSRQGNQPQHF
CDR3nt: TGTGCCAGCAGTCGGCAGGGGAATCAGCCCCAGCATTTT

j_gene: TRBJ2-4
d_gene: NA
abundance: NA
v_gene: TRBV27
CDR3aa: CASSPPGQLGNIQYF
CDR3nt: TGTGCCAGCAGTCCACCGGGACAACTAGGAAACATTCAGTACTTC

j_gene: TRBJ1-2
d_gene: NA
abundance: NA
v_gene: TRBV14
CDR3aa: CASSPDRHEKRYGYTF
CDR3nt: TGTGCCAGCAGCCCCGATCGACACGAAAAACGCTATGGCTACACCTTC

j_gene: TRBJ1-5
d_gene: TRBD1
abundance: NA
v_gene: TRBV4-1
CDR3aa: CASSPGQGGNQPQHF
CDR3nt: TGCGCCAGCAGCCCCGGACAGGGTGGCAATCAGCCCCAGCATTTT

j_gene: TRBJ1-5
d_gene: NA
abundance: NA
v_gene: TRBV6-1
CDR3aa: CASSRGAGFGQPQHF
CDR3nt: TGTGCCAGCAGCCGGGGTGCGGGGTTTGGTCAGCCCCAGCATTTT

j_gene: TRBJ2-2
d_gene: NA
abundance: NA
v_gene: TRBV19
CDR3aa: CATKGQGIDYYNTGELFF
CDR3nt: TGTGCCACAAAAGGGCAGGGGATCGATTATTACAACACCGGGGAGCTGTTTTTT

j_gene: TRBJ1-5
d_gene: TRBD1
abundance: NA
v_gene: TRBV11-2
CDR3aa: CASSLDLGGGSQPQHF
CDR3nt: TGTGCCAGCAGCTTAGATTTAGGAGGGGGCTCTCAGCCCCAGCATTTT

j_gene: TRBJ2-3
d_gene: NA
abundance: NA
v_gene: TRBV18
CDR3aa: CASSRVQGTQGTQYF
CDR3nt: TGTGCCAGCTCACGAGTCCAGGGGACCCAGGGTACGCAGTATTTT